This TCR beta chain was identified in a study of T cell responses to AZD1222 COVID-19 vaccine. The junction had 4 bases not matched to a gene; V was cut back by 2 bases and J by 6 bases. This CDR3 is 16 amino acids long. The V gene's germline CDR1 is SEHNR and CDR2 FQNEAQ (reference sequence). Measured with immunoSEQ multiplex PCR; TCRdb has only the in-frame clones, and not every one. Of 250,000 to 300,000 clones detected, 90% to 95% appear once; the ten largest clones hold 0.5% to 0.7%. The receptor was derived from an adult who received the AZD1222 COVID-19 vaccine. This chain links TRBV7-9 with TRBJ2-2; the match to TRBD2 covers 12 bases. Here the sequenced sample was peripheral blood, taken 28 days after the second AZD1222 dose. In DNA, the CDR3 is TGTGCCAGCAGCTTACCTAGCGGGGGGGCCCCCGGGGAGCTGTTTTTT. The encoded protein is CASSLPSGGAPGELFF.